This T cell receptor beta chain stems from a study of OX40 agonist ivuxolimab in advanced cancers. Regarding the complete study: Ivuxolimab was a fully human IgG2 agonistic monoclonal antibody targeting the costimulatory receptor OX40 (CD134). Intravenous ivuxolimab was administered to patients every 2 weeks at six dose levels: 0.01, 0.1, 0.3, 1.5, 3 and 10 mg/kg. Among the roughly 50 dose-escalation patients, about 19 had hepatocellular carcinoma, around 15 melanoma, 9 renal cell carcinoma and 9 head and neck cancer. In the dose-escalation cohort, around four fifths of patients were male, and the mean age was approximately 60 years, with a range of 23 to 79. Patients were allowed to have had prior anti-PD-1, anti-PD-L1 or anti-CTLA-4 therapy, and roughly 40% of the dose-escalation patients had previously received checkpoint inhibitors. Partial responses were achieved by three dose-escalation patients, of whom one had hepatocellular carcinoma and two had cutaneous melanoma. Peripheral TCRbeta sequencing was intended to test whether TCR sequence diversity was altered and clonal T-cell expansion was caused by ivuxolimab. The paper reports the monotherapy dose-escalation portion (N of about 54 patients) of the phase I ivuxolimab trial. The full study reports these points: Antigen specificity was not determined for the clonally expanded peripheral T cells. Low levels of normalized T-cell clonal expansion were also seen in some patients who did not respond. After ivuxolimab, more expanded clones were found on average in CD8+ T cells than in CD4+ T cells. Clonal expansion of both CD4+ and CD8+ blood T cells was observed from baseline to week 6 at doses 0.1 to 3.0 mg/kg. In partial responders in the 0.1-3.0 mg/kg groups, normalized peripheral clonal expansion was found to be among the lowest, especially among CD8+ T cells.

The trial excluded patients who had a history of autoimmune disease or were on systemic immunosuppression. In every dose cohort, peripheral blood was drawn for TCR sequencing at baseline, cycle 4 day 1, and cycle 7 day 1. The samples were drawn from a first-in-human, open-label, multicenter phase I dose-escalation trial of ivuxolimab. Adults with locally advanced or metastatic melanoma, renal cell carcinoma, hepatocellular carcinoma or head and neck squamous cell carcinoma were enrolled in the trial. Before TCR sequencing, CD4+ T cells and CD8+ T cells from peripheral blood were sorted into separate populations. This clone came up once. What this receptor recognizes is not known. Nothing much larger sits one base from this clone, and base qualities are not available. CDR1 and CDR2 were assigned from the germline V gene as LGHNA and YSLEER. The CDR3 numbers 17 residues from cysteine through phenylalanine. The retained sequence is limited to the CDR3, 51 bases, with the frame set at the first base. Here V drops 1 base and J drops 4 bases, and the junction holds 8 bases not matched to any gene.

For sequencing of the TCRbeta CDR3 region, genomic DNA was extracted from the sorted cells. TCRbeta CDR3 regions were sequenced using the immunoSEQ Assay. TCRdb carries this immuneACCESS record with in-frame sequences only. Its versions omit some clonotypes, under half of them owing to an unresolved V gene in the studies checked, with the rest unexplained. This sample comprises 30,000 to 35,000 clones, around 81% of them detected only once. The biggest ten clones account for around 1.4% of the sample. The origin of this receptor is an adult with an advanced solid tumor such as melanoma, head and neck, liver or kidney cancer. The receptor chain draws on TRBV4-3 and TRBJ2-5, with 11 central nucleotides matching TRBD2. The sequenced sample was CD4+ or CD8+ T cells sorted from blood, obtained in a trial of the OX40 agonist ivuxolimab. The nucleotide sequence is given as TGCGCCAGCAGCCAAGTTCTGTTAGCGGGAGGGCCAGAGACCCAGTACTTC. Its translation is CASSQVLLAGGPETQYF.